These T cell receptor beta chains were read from a single sample in a study of shared clonotypes between healthy human individuals. TCRdb's table, derived via immunoSEQ multiplex PCR, lists solely in-frame clones and lacks some. The top ten hold under 0.45% of the sample, which has a few million clones, about 92% seen once. Sequenced sample: naive CD4+ T cells from PBMCs. The receptors stem from a young man in good health. Some clones in this sample may be carry-over from other donors' samples. CDR3s include the opening cysteine and the closing phenylalanine or tryptophan. D genes are given only for firm matches. Not every row has a clone size; where given, it reads once, few, many or a size class.

j_call: TRBJ2-5
d_call: -
v_call: TRBV18
clone_size: -
cdr3_nt: TGTGCCAGCTCAGAGCGACAGGGAGGGGGAGAGACCCAGTACTTC
cdr3_aa: CASSERQGGGETQYF

j_call: TRBJ1-6
d_call: -
v_call: TRBV7-2
clone_size: -
cdr3_nt: TGTGCCAGCAGCCTCCTGGGGGCGGATAATTCACCCCTCCACTTT
cdr3_aa: CASSLLGADNSPLHF

j_call: TRBJ2-3
d_call: -
v_call: TRBV18
clone_size: -
cdr3_nt: TGTGCCAGCTCACCCCCGACATTCACAGATACGCAGTATTTT
cdr3_aa: CASSPPTFTDTQYF

j_call: TRBJ1-1
d_call: TRBD1
v_call: TRBV6-1
clone_size: -
cdr3_nt: TGTGCCAGCAGTGAAAGGGGGGACAGGGAGGGGAACACTGAAGCTTTCTTT
cdr3_aa: CASSERGDREGNTEAFF

j_call: TRBJ2-5
d_call: -
v_call: TRBV5-1
clone_size: -
cdr3_nt: TGCGCCAGCAGCCTTGGGGCTTCGTGGAGGCAAGAGACCCAGTACTTC
cdr3_aa: CASSLGASWRQETQYF

j_call: TRBJ2-7
d_call: -
v_call: TRBV10-1
clone_size: -
cdr3_nt: TGCGCCAGCGGGCCCCCCAGCGGCGAGCAGTACTTC
cdr3_aa: CASGPPSGEQYF

j_call: TRBJ2-3
d_call: -
v_call: TRBV7-9
clone_size: -
cdr3_nt: TGTGCCAGCACCGGGACTTATCCGGCCCATACGCAGTATTTT
cdr3_aa: CASTGTYPAHTQYF

j_call: TRBJ2-1
d_call: -
v_call: TRBV30
clone_size: -
cdr3_nt: TGTGCCTGGGAGAGTTACAATGAGCAGTTCTTC
cdr3_aa: CAWESYNEQFF

j_call: TRBJ2-1
d_call: TRBD1
v_call: TRBV11-3
clone_size: -
cdr3_nt: TGTGCCAGCAGCTCTATGGACAGGGGAAACAATGAGCAGTTCTTC
cdr3_aa: CASSSMDRGNNEQFF

j_call: TRBJ2-7
d_call: TRBD2
v_call: TRBV4-1
clone_size: -
cdr3_nt: TGCGCCAGCAGCCCTTCAGGGTCTAGCGGGACCTACGAGCAGTACTTC
cdr3_aa: CASSPSGSSGTYEQYF

j_call: TRBJ2-7
d_call: TRBD2
v_call: TRBV4-2
clone_size: -
cdr3_nt: TGTGCCAGCAGCCAGACCTGGACTAGCGGAGGGTACGAGCAGTACTTC
cdr3_aa: CASSQTWTSGGYEQYF

j_call: TRBJ2-1
d_call: TRBD2
v_call: TRBV5-4
clone_size: -
cdr3_nt: TGTGCCAGCAGCTTGCCGGGGAGGACTAGCGGGAGCGATGAGCAGTTCTTC
cdr3_aa: CASSLPGRTSGSDEQFF

j_call: TRBJ2-7
d_call: -
v_call: TRBV11-2
clone_size: -
cdr3_nt: TGTGCCAGCAGCTTAAACTACGAGCAGTACTTC
cdr3_aa: CASSLNYEQYF

j_call: TRBJ2-3
d_call: -
v_call: TRBV5-1
clone_size: -
cdr3_nt: TGCGCCAGCAGCCCCATCAGCGGGCCTAGCACAGATACGCAGTATTTT
cdr3_aa: CASSPISGPSTDTQYF

j_call: TRBJ2-4
d_call: TRBD1
v_call: TRBV7-9
clone_size: -
cdr3_nt: TGTGCCAGCAGCTTATATGGGACAGGGAAGGTCGGGGGAAACATTCAGTACTTC
cdr3_aa: CASSLYGTGKVGGNIQYF

j_call: TRBJ2-7
d_call: -
v_call: TRBV9
clone_size: -
cdr3_nt: TGTGCCAGCAGCGTACTTAGCGATAGCTCCTACGAGCAGTACTTC
cdr3_aa: CASSVLSDSSYEQYF

j_call: TRBJ2-1
d_call: TRBD2
v_call: TRBV6-4
clone_size: -
cdr3_nt: TGTGCCAGCAGTGAATGGAGCGGGAGGAGGGGCAATGAGCAGTTCTTC
cdr3_aa: CASSEWSGRRGNEQFF

j_call: TRBJ2-3
d_call: -
v_call: TRBV5-4
clone_size: -
cdr3_nt: TGTGCCAGCACCCCCGGCGGGGGCACAGATACGCAGTATTTT
cdr3_aa: CASTPGGGTDTQYF

j_call: TRBJ2-7
d_call: -
v_call: TRBV28
clone_size: -
cdr3_nt: TGTGCCAGCAGTCGACGGAGGAGCTCCTACGAGCAGTACTTC
cdr3_aa: CASSRRRSSYEQYF

j_call: TRBJ2-7
d_call: -
v_call: TRBV11-3
clone_size: -
cdr3_nt: TGTGCCAGCAGCTTAGAGGGTAGGATCTACTACGAGCAGTACTTC
cdr3_aa: CASSLEGRIYYEQYF

j_call: TRBJ1-1
d_call: -
v_call: TRBV6-4
clone_size: -
cdr3_nt: TGTGCCAGCAGACGGGAATGGAACACTGAAGCTTTCTTT
cdr3_aa: CASRREWNTEAFF

j_call: TRBJ2-2
d_call: -
v_call: TRBV5-1
clone_size: -
cdr3_nt: TGCGCCAGCAAGAGCGGGAACACCGGGGAGCTGTTTTTT
cdr3_aa: CASKSGNTGELFF

j_call: TRBJ2-7
d_call: -
v_call: TRBV14
clone_size: once
cdr3_nt: TGTGCCAGCAGCCAAGATCAGCCCCCCAGGGTCTCCTACGAGCAGTACTTC
cdr3_aa: CASSQDQPPRVSYEQYF

j_call: TRBJ2-3
d_call: -
v_call: TRBV11-2
clone_size: -
cdr3_nt: TGTGCCAGCAGCTTAGATCGTGACACAGATACGCAGTATTTT
cdr3_aa: CASSLDRDTDTQYF

j_call: TRBJ2-5
d_call: -
v_call: TRBV7-9
clone_size: -
cdr3_nt: TGTGCCAGCAGCTCTGCTGGGAAGGCCGGGGAGACCCAGTACTTC
cdr3_aa: CASSSAGKAGETQYF

j_call: TRBJ2-7
d_call: -
v_call: TRBV10-3
clone_size: -
cdr3_nt: TGTGCCATCAGTGAGTCACTGCCACAACCTCTCTACGAGCAGTACTTC
cdr3_aa: CAISESLPQPLYEQYF

j_call: TRBJ2-2
d_call: -
v_call: TRBV28
clone_size: -
cdr3_nt: TGTGCCAGCCTAACCGGGGCCACCGGGGAGCTGTTTTTT
cdr3_aa: CASLTGATGELFF

j_call: TRBJ1-2
d_call: -
v_call: TRBV27
clone_size: -
cdr3_nt: TGTGCCAGCAGTCCGCTGCGCGGAGTCCTGGGACTAGCCGATGGCTACACCTTC
cdr3_aa: CASSPLRGVLGLADGYTF

j_call: TRBJ2-2
d_call: TRBD1
v_call: TRBV28
clone_size: -
cdr3_nt: TGTGCCAGCAGTTCCAACCCGGGACAGGGGTTTAACACCGGGGAGCTGTTTTTT
cdr3_aa: CASSSNPGQGFNTGELFF

j_call: TRBJ2-1
d_call: TRBD2
v_call: TRBV5-1
clone_size: -
cdr3_nt: TGCGCCAGCAGCTTGGGGACTAGCGGGAGGGCCGGGCACAATGAGCAGTTCTTC
cdr3_aa: CASSLGTSGRAGHNEQFF

j_call: TRBJ2-1
d_call: -
v_call: TRBV29-1
clone_size: -
cdr3_nt: TGCAGCGTTGAAACTGGGAATGAGCAGTTCTTC
cdr3_aa: CSVETGNEQFF

j_call: TRBJ2-7
d_call: -
v_call: TRBV15
clone_size: -
cdr3_nt: TGTGCCACCAGCAGAGACCCGGGACAAATATACGAGCAGTACTTC
cdr3_aa: CATSRDPGQIYEQYF

j_call: TRBJ2-1
d_call: TRBD2
v_call: TRBV4-1
clone_size: -
cdr3_nt: TGCGCCAGCAGCCAAGATGAAGCGGGAGCAGTACTCTTC
cdr3_aa: CASSQDEAGAVLF

j_call: TRBJ1-1
d_call: -
v_call: TRBV19
clone_size: -
cdr3_nt: TGTGCCAGTGCCTCCGGGACAATTAACACTGAAGCTTTCTTT
cdr3_aa: CASASGTINTEAFF

j_call: TRBJ2-5
d_call: TRBD2
v_call: TRBV2
clone_size: -
cdr3_nt: TGTGCCAGCAGAGACGGACTAGCGGGTGCCCAAGAGACCCAGTACTTC
cdr3_aa: CASRDGLAGAQETQYF

j_call: TRBJ1-5
d_call: -
v_call: TRBV13
clone_size: few
cdr3_nt: TGTGCCAGCAGCTTAGGGGCAGGTGGGCCTCAGCCCCAGCATTTT
cdr3_aa: CASSLGAGGPQPQHF

j_call: TRBJ2-6
d_call: -
v_call: TRBV11-2
clone_size: -
cdr3_nt: TGTGCCAGCAGCTTAGCGTTCTATGAACTCTCTGGGGCCAACGTCCTGACTTTC
cdr3_aa: CASSLAFYELSGANVLTF

j_call: TRBJ1-4
d_call: -
v_call: TRBV5-1
clone_size: -
cdr3_nt: TGCGCCAGCAGGCTCGGACAGCAGAATGAAAAACTGTTTTTT
cdr3_aa: CASRLGQQNEKLFF

j_call: TRBJ2-7
d_call: -
v_call: TRBV19
clone_size: once
cdr3_nt: TGTGCCAGTAGTATAGACGGACTTAAAGGGAGCTCCTACGAGCAGTACTTC
cdr3_aa: CASSIDGLKGSSYEQYF

j_call: TRBJ1-1
d_call: TRBD1
v_call: TRBV12-5
clone_size: once
cdr3_nt: TGTGCTAGTGGTCGGGACAGCGCTGAAGCTTTCTTT
cdr3_aa: CASGRDSAEAFF

j_call: TRBJ1-5
d_call: -
v_call: TRBV7-9
clone_size: -
cdr3_nt: TGTGCCAGCAGCTACGATGCAGGCGAGATCTGGGCCCAGCATTTT
cdr3_aa: CASSYDAGEIWAQHF

j_call: TRBJ1-2
d_call: TRBD1
v_call: TRBV10-2
clone_size: once
cdr3_nt: TGCGCCAGCAGTGACCCTCCGACAGGGGCGGGTGGCTACACCTTC
cdr3_aa: CASSDPPTGAGGYTF

j_call: TRBJ1-5
d_call: -
v_call: TRBV2
clone_size: -
cdr3_nt: TGTGCCAGCAGATACCAGGGTTTGGGCAATCAGCCCCAGCATTTT
cdr3_aa: CASRYQGLGNQPQHF

j_call: TRBJ1-5
d_call: -
v_call: TRBV21-1
clone_size: -
cdr3_nt: TGTGCCAGCAGCACCAGGGGGCGGAGGAGCAATCAGCCCCAGCATTTT
cdr3_aa: CASSTRGRRSNQPQHF

j_call: TRBJ1-1
d_call: -
v_call: TRBV10-3
clone_size: -
cdr3_nt: TGTGCCACCCTACCTGAATGGAACACTGAAGCTTTCTTT
cdr3_aa: CATLPEWNTEAFF

j_call: TRBJ2-3
d_call: -
v_call: TRBV4-3
clone_size: once
cdr3_nt: TGCGCCAGCAGCCCGCGGGACAGAGACACAGATACGCAGTATTTT
cdr3_aa: CASSPRDRDTDTQYF

j_call: TRBJ2-5
d_call: -
v_call: TRBV15
clone_size: -
cdr3_nt: TGTGCCACCAGCAGAGATAGGGCGAGAGGGTTTGAGACCCAGTACTTC
cdr3_aa: CATSRDRARGFETQYF

j_call: TRBJ2-5
d_call: -
v_call: TRBV18
clone_size: -
cdr3_nt: TGTGCCAGCTCACCGAGGGCCTGGTACGAGGGTGTCGGAGAGACCCAGTACTTC
cdr3_aa: CASSPRAWYEGVGETQYF

j_call: TRBJ1-2
d_call: -
v_call: TRBV15
clone_size: once
cdr3_nt: TGTGCCACCAGCAGTCGCCAGGGCCTCTATGGCTACACCTTC
cdr3_aa: CATSSRQGLYGYTF

j_call: TRBJ2-1
d_call: TRBD1
v_call: TRBV9
clone_size: -
cdr3_nt: TGTGCCAGCAGCGTAGATCGGGGACAGGTGTACAATGAGCAGTTCTTC
cdr3_aa: CASSVDRGQVYNEQFF

j_call: TRBJ2-1
d_call: TRBD1
v_call: TRBV18
clone_size: -
cdr3_nt: TGTGCCAGCTCGCAGGGACAGGGACCCTACAATGAGCAGTTCTTC
cdr3_aa: CASSQGQGPYNEQFF

j_call: TRBJ2-7
d_call: TRBD2
v_call: TRBV27
clone_size: -
cdr3_nt: TGTGCCAGTAGGAGCGGGAGCCGTACCCCCTACGAGCAGTACTTC
cdr3_aa: CASRSGSRTPYEQYF

j_call: TRBJ1-1
d_call: -
v_call: TRBV11-2
clone_size: -
cdr3_nt: TGTGCCAGCAGCTTATTGGTTGGATTTGAAGCTTTCTTT
cdr3_aa: CASSLLVGFEAFF

j_call: TRBJ2-3
d_call: -
v_call: TRBV5-4
clone_size: once
cdr3_nt: TGTGCCAGCAGCTTGGCAGGGTCAACAGATACGCAGTATTTT
cdr3_aa: CASSLAGSTDTQYF